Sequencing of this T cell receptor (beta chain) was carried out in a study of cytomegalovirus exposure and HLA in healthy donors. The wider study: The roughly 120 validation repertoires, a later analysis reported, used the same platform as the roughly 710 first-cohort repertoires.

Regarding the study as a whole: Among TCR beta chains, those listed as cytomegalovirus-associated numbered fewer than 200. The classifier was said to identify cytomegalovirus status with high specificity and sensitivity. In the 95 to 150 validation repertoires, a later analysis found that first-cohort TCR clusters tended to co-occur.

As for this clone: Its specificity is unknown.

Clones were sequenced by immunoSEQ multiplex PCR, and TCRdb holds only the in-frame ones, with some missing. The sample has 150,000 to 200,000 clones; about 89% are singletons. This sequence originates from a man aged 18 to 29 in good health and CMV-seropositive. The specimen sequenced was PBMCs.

CDR3: CASSLRYGTGASYEQYF. CDR3 DNA sequence: TGTGCCAGCAGCCTAAGATATGGGACAGGGGCCTCGTACGAGCAGTACTTC. The J gene is TRBJ2-7, the V gene TRBV5-4, with TRBD1 matching over 10 bases. V was clipped by 4 bases and J by 4 bases; unmatched bases: 14. The CDR3 length is 17 residues. CDR1 and CDR2 (germline): SGHNT, YYREEE (reference sequence).